These T cell receptor beta chains were read from a single sample in a study of blood T cell repertoires in COVID-19. Assay: immunoSEQ multiplex PCR; the TCRdb copy retains only in-frame clones and omits some. This table holds 200,000 to 300,000 clones, 87% found once. The specimen sequenced was peripheral blood. The receptors originated from a woman between 40 and 50 years old who had recovered from COVID-19. The CDR3 runs from the conserved cysteine through the conserved F or W. A D gene is named only where the DNA matches it firmly. Clone sizes are given selectively: once, few, many, or a class where the clone is expanded.

TRBV14	NA	NA	TRBJ1-1	TGTGCCAGCAGCCAAAGGGAGGTCTCCTATTTT	CASSQREVSYF
TRBV5-4	NA	NA	TRBJ2-1	TGTGCCAGCAGCTTGGCCCAGCGGCGCTCCTACAATGAGCAGTTCTTC	CASSLAQRRSYNEQFF
TRBV5-1	TRBD2	NA	TRBJ2-1	TGCGCCAGCAGCGCAACTAGCGGGGGGGCCAACAATGAGCAGTTCTTC	CASSATSGGANNEQFF
TRBV28	NA	NA	TRBJ2-7	TGTGCCAGCAGTTTAGGACACCTTTCCTACGAGCAGTACTTC	CASSLGHLSYEQYF
TRBV4-2	NA	NA	TRBJ1-1	TGTGCCAGCAGCCCCCCGTTGGAGGGTAAAACTGAAGCTTTCTTT	CASSPPLEGKTEAFF
TRBV6-2/TRBV6-3	NA	NA	TRBJ2-6	TGTGCCAGCAGCCCCACTGGGGCCAACGTCCTGACTTTC	CASSPTGANVLTF
TRBV27	TRBD1	NA	TRBJ1-4	TGTGCCAGCAGTTTATTGAACAGGGGGCCTTTTCGTGAAAAACTGTTTTTT	CASSLLNRGPFREKLFF
TRBV4-2	NA	NA	TRBJ1-1	TGTGCCAGCAGGCGACGGGGGAGGTCGGAGGACACTGAAGCTTTCTTT	CASRRRGRSEDTEAFF
TRBV5-1	NA	NA	TRBJ1-6	TGCGCCAGCAGCTCGGCCGGGTCAACACACTATAATTCACCCCTCCACTTT	CASSSAGSTHYNSPLHF
TRBV6-5	NA	NA	TRBJ1-1	TGTGCCAGCAGTTCTCAGGGGAACACTGAAGCTTTCTTT	CASSSQGNTEAFF
TRBV9	NA	NA	TRBJ1-1	TGTGCCAGCAGCGTAGGGACAGCGAACACTGAAGCTTTCTTT	CASSVGTANTEAFF
TRBV6-5	TRBD1	NA	TRBJ1-2	TGTGCCAGCTTCCGTGGGACAGATTATGGCTACACCTTC	CASFRGTDYGYTF
TRBV18	TRBD1	once	TRBJ1-2	TGTGCCAGCTCATCGACAGGGGGAAACTATGGCTACACCTTC	CASSSTGGNYGYTF
TRBV5-4	TRBD2	NA	TRBJ2-3	TGTGCCAGCACCAGGCGGGCCCCCGGGAGCGGGGGGGCAGATACGCAGTATTTT	CASTRRAPGSGGADTQYF
TRBV5-1	TRBD1	NA	TRBJ1-2	TGCGCCAGCAGCTTGGCCGTAGGACAGGGACTTGACTACACCTTC	CASSLAVGQGLDYTF
TRBV5-1	NA	NA	TRBJ2-3	TGCGCCAGCAGCTTGGTGGTCAGTCCCACAGATACGCAGTATTTT	CASSLVVSPTDTQYF
TRBV5-1	NA	NA	TRBJ1-2	TGCGCCAGCAGCCAGCTCGCGGGGGATAACTATGGCTACACCTTC	CASSQLAGDNYGYTF
TRBV3-1/TRBV3-2	TRBD1	NA	TRBJ1-4	TGTGCCAGCAGCCAAACCTCACAGGGGATGGATGAAAAACTGTTTTTT	CASSQTSQGMDEKLFF
TRBV7-2	NA	once	TRBJ2-2	TGTGCCAGCAGCTTAGGGCTGGAGGCAGAGCTGTTTTTT	CASSLGLEAELFF
TRBV7-3	TRBD1	NA	TRBJ2-1	TGTGCCAGCAGCTTAGGGACAGGGATGGCTGAGCAGTTCTTC	CASSLGTGMAEQFF
TRBV2	NA	many	TRBJ1-1	TGTGCCAGCTTAAAAAGAGGGCCCATTCACACTGAAGCTTTCTTT	CASLKRGPIHTEAFF
TRBV7-9	NA	NA	TRBJ2-2	TGTGCCAGCAGCTTAGGGCAGGGATATCACACCGGGGAGCTGTTTTTT	CASSLGQGYHTGELFF
TRBV7-9	TRBD2	NA	TRBJ2-3	TGTGCCAGCAGCCCGGGACTAGCGGGGGGCCAGTGGGATACGCAGTATTTT	CASSPGLAGGQWDTQYF
TRBV5-1	NA	NA	TRBJ1-3	TGCGCCAGCAGCCCGGACAGCAACTCTGGAAACACCATATATTTT	CASSPDSNSGNTIYF
TRBV30	NA	NA	TRBJ1-2	TGTGCCTGGTATTCCTGGGCCCATGGCTACACCTTC	CAWYSWAHGYTF
TRBV7-2	TRBD2	NA	TRBJ2-1	TGTGCCAGCAGCTTAGCCCCGGGACTAGCGGGGGGTTACAATGAGCAGTTCTTC	CASSLAPGLAGGYNEQFF
TRBV3-1/TRBV3-2	NA	once	TRBJ2-6	TGTGCCAGCAGCCAGGGGACACAGGGCCCATACTCTGGGGCCAACGTCCTGACTTTC	CASSQGTQGPYSGANVLTF
TRBV10-3	NA	NA	TRBJ1-2	TGTGCCATCACCCCCGACGGGAACTATGGCTACACCTTC	CAITPDGNYGYTF
TRBV18	TRBD1	NA	TRBJ1-4	TGTGCCAGCTCACTGGGACAGGTTGCAACTAATGAAAAACTGTTTTTT	CASSLGQVATNEKLFF
TRBV4-3	TRBD1	NA	TRBJ1-1	TGCGCCAGCAGTTCCTATGCGGGACAGGAGGCCACTGAAGCTTTCTTT	CASSSYAGQEATEAFF
TRBV7-3	TRBD1	NA	TRBJ2-5	TGTGCCAGCAGCTTACAGGGGGCCCTACAAGAGACCCAGTACTTC	CASSLQGALQETQYF
TRBV2	TRBD2	NA	TRBJ2-5	TGTGCCAGCAGTAGGGGAGGTAGCGGGGCTGGGGAGACCCAGTACTTC	CASSRGGSGAGETQYF
TRBV5-6	TRBD1	once	TRBJ1-2	TGTGCCAGCAGCTTTGGACCCCGGGGACAGGAGAACTATGGCTACACCTTC	CASSFGPRGQENYGYTF